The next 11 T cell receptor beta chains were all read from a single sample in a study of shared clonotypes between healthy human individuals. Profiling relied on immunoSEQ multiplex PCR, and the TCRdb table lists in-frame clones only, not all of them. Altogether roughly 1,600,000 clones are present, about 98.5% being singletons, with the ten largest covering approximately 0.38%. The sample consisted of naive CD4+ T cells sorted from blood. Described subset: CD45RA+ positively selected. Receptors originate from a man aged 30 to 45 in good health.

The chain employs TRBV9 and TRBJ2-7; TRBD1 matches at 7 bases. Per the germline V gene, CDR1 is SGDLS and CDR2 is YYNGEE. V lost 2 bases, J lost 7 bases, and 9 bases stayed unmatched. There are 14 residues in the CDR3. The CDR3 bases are TGTGCCAGCAGCGTTGGGACAGACACGGGGGAGCAGTACTTC. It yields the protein CASSVGTDTGEQYF. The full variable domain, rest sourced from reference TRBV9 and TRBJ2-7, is DSGVTQTPKHLITATGQRVTLRCSPRSGDLSVYWYQQSLDQGLQFLIQYYNGEERAKGNILERFSAQQFPDLHSELNLSSLELGDSALYFCASSVGTDTGEQYFGPGTRLTVT.

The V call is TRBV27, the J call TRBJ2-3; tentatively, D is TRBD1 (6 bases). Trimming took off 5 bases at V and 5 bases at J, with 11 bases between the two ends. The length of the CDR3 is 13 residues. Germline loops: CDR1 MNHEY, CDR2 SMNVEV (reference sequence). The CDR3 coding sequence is TGTGCCAGCAGTCACCTCAGGGGAGATACGCAGTATTTT. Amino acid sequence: CASSHLRGDTQYF.

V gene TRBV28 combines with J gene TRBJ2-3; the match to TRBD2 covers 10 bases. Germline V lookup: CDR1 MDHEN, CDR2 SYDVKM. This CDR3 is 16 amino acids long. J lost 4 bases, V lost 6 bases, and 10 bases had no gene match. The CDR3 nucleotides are TGTGCCAGCAGGGGGCGAGCGGGAGGGCCATCAGATACGCAGTATTTT. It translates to CASRGRAGGPSDTQYF.

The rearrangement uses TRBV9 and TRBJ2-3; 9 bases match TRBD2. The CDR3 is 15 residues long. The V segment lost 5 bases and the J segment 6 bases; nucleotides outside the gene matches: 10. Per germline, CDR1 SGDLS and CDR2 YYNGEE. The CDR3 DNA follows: TGTGCCAGCAGACCAGCCGGGACTAGCTCGGATACGCAGTATTTT. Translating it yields CASRPAGTSSDTQYF. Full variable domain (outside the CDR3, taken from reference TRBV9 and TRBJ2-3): DSGVTQTPKHLITATGQRVTLRCSPRSGDLSVYWYQQSLDQGLQFLIQYYNGEERAKGNILERFSAQQFPDLHSELNLSSLELGDSALYFCASRPAGTSSDTQYFGPGTRLTVL.

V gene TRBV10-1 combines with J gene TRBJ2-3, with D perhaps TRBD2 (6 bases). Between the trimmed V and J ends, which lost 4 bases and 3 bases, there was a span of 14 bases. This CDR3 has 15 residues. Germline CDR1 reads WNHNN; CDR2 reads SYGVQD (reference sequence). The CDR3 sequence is CASSGVGGRTDTQYF. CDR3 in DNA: TGCGCCAGCAGTGGAGTCGGGGGTCGAACAGATACGCAGTATTTT.

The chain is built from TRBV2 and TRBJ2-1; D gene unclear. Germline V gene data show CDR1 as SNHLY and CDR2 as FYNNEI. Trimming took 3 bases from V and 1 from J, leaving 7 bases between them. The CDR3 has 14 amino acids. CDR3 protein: CASSDQASYNEQFF. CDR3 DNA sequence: TGTGCCAGCAGTGATCAGGCGTCCTACAATGAGCAGTTCTTC.

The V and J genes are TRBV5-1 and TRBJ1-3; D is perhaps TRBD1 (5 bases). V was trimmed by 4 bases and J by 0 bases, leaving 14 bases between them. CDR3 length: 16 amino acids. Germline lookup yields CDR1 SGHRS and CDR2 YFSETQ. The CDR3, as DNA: TGCGCCAGCAGCCCGATTGGGGGGTTCTCTGGAAACACCATATATTTT. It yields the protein CASSPIGGFSGNTIYF.

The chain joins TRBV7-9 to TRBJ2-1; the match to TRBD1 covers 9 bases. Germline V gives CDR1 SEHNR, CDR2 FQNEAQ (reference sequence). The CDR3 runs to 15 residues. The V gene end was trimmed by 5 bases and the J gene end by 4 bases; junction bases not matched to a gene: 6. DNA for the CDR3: TGTGCCAGCAGCACCCGGACAGGGGATTACAATGAGCAGTTCTTC. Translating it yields CASSTRTGDYNEQFF.

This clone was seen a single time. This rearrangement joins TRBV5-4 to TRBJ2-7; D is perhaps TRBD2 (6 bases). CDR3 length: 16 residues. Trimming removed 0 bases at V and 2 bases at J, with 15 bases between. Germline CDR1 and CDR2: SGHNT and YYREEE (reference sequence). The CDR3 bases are TGTGCCAGCAGCTTGGGTCTCGGGACTGGAACCTACGAGCAGTACTTC. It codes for CASSLGLGTGTYEQYF.

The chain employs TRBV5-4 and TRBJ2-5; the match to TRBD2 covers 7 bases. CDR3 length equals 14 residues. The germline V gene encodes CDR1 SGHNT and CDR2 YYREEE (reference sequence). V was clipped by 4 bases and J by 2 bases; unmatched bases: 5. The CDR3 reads CASSPNSGQETQYF. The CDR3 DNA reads TGTGCCAGCAGCCCTAATAGCGGGCAAGAGACCCAGTACTTC.

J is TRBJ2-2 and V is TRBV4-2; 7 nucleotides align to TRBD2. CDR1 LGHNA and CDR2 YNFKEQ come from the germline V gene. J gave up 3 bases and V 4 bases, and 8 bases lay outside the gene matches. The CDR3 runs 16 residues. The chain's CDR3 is CASSPGLPTHTGELFF. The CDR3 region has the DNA TGTGCCAGCAGCCCGGGACTACCGACCCACACCGGGGAGCTGTTTTTT.